These T cell receptor beta chains were read from a single sample in a study of cytomegalovirus exposure and HLA in healthy donors. The repertoire was sequenced with immunoSEQ multiplex PCR; TCRdb's copy has only in-frame clones and lacks some. Among more than 100,000 clones listed, roughly 77% were seen once. The sequenced sample was PBMCs. These receptors came from a woman aged 18-29 years in good health and CMV-seropositive. Both conserved end residues are part of each CDR3. Fields, in order: clone size, J gene, D gene, V gene, CDR3 DNA, CDR3 protein. The D gene is left open where the match is weak. Clone size is shown for a subset of rows, as once, few, many or a class of expanded clone.

>NA|TRBJ2-2|NA|TRBV5-1
TGCGCCAGCAGGGGGGGACCGAACACCGGGGAGCTGTTTTTT
CASRGGPNTGELFF
>once|TRBJ2-7|TRBD1|TRBV27
TGTGCCAGCAGTTCCGGACAGGACTACGAGCAGTACTTC
CASSSGQDYEQYF
>few|TRBJ2-3|TRBD2|TRBV6-1
TGTGCCAGCAGTGAAGCGAGTACTAGCGGGAGGACAGATACGCAGTATTTT
CASSEASTSGRTDTQYF
>NA|TRBJ1-5|NA|TRBV5-1
TGCGCCAGCAGCCCCCTGGGCAGGTCGCTTAATCAGCCCCAGCATTTT
CASSPLGRSLNQPQHF
>NA|TRBJ1-1|NA|TRBV25-1
TGTGCCAGCAGTGAGGTTTGGGGGGGCGCTGAAGCTTTCTTT
CASSEVWGGAEAFF
>NA|TRBJ2-1|TRBD2|TRBV7-2
TGTGCCAGCAGCTCGACCGGGACTAGCAATGAGCAGTTCTTC
CASSSTGTSNEQFF
>NA|TRBJ2-7|TRBD2|TRBV11-2
TGTGCCAGCAGCTCAAACGCGGGACTAGGCTACGAGCAGTACTTC
CASSSNAGLGYEQYF
>few|TRBJ2-7|TRBD2|TRBV29-1
TGCAGCGTTGAAGATTGGGAGACTAGCGGGGGATCCTACGAGCAGTACTTC
CSVEDWETSGGSYEQYF
>NA|TRBJ2-2|TRBD2|TRBV9
TGTGCCAGCAGCGTCACTAGCGGGGGAACCGGGGAGCTGTTTTTT
CASSVTSGGTGELFF
>NA|TRBJ2-5|TRBD1|TRBV2
TGTGCCAGCAGGTACAATTCCATCACAGGGGGTCTTGAGACCCAGTACTTC
CASRYNSITGGLETQYF
>once|TRBJ1-1|NA|TRBV5-1
TGCGCCAGCAGCTTGGAGACTTCAAACGCTGAAGCTTTCTTT
CASSLETSNAEAFF
>NA|TRBJ2-7|NA|TRBV9
TGTGCCAGCAGCGTAGCGGGGGATCTTACGGGGCAGTACTTC
CASSVAGDLTGQYF
>NA|TRBJ1-2|NA|TRBV5-6
TGTGCCAGCAGAACCGTCCCTTTAGGGGCTAACTATGGCTACACCTTC
CASRTVPLGANYGYTF
>NA|TRBJ1-3|NA|TRBV10-2
TGCGCCAGCAGTGAGTCCCGGGGAACTGGAAACACCATATATTTT
CASSESRGTGNTIYF
>few|TRBJ1-2|NA|TRBV7-2
TGTGCCAGCAGCTTATCTAAGGTGACCCGGGGAGGCTACACCTTC
CASSLSKVTRGGYTF
>NA|TRBJ2-5|NA|TRBV9
TGTGCCAGCAGCGTAGCCGAAAAAGGTGGACAGCAAGAGACCCAGTACTTC
CASSVAEKGGQQETQYF
>NA|TRBJ1-3|NA|TRBV2
TGTGCCAGCACCGTCGGGGGTTTCGGGGTAAACTCTGGAAACACCATATATTTT
CASTVGGFGVNSGNTIYF
>NA|TRBJ2-7|TRBD2|TRBV6-5
TGTGCCAGCACCTCGGGAGGGTCCTACGAGCAGTACTTC
CASTSGGSYEQYF
>NA|TRBJ1-1|NA|TRBV6-5
TGTGCCAGCAGGTCGACAGACCTGAACACTGAAGCTTTCTTT
CASRSTDLNTEAFF
>NA|TRBJ1-4|NA|TRBV18
TGTGCCAGCTCACCCCTGGTGGCGGGGCCTAATGAAAAACTGTTTTTT
CASSPLVAGPNEKLFF
>NA|TRBJ2-1|TRBD1|TRBV14
TGTGCCAGCAGCCTTCCAAAGGGGGCGAGGTACAATGAGCAGTTCTTC
CASSLPKGARYNEQFF
>NA|TRBJ2-7|TRBD1|TRBV7-2
TGTGCCAGCAGCCCTACGGGACAGGGCTTCTACGAGCAGTACTTC
CASSPTGQGFYEQYF
>NA|TRBJ2-1|TRBD1|TRBV27
TGTGCCAGCAGTTCGTTGGGGACAGGGGCCCATGAGCAGTTCTTC
CASSSLGTGAHEQFF
>NA|TRBJ2-1|NA|TRBV21-1
TGTGCCAGCAGCTCTTCAGGGGGCAGCTACAATGAGCAGTTCTTC
CASSSSGGSYNEQFF
>few|TRBJ2-5|TRBD2|TRBV7-2
TGTGCCAGCGGACTAGCGGGGGGGGAGACCCAGTACTTC
CASGLAGGETQYF
>NA|TRBJ2-5|TRBD2|TRBV11-2
TGTGCCAGCAGCTTAAATTTAGCGGGGGCCGGGTACCAAGAGACCCAGTACTTC
CASSLNLAGAGYQETQYF
>NA|TRBJ2-3|NA|TRBV7-2
TGTGCCAGCAGCTTAGTGCGATCTAGCACAGATACGCAGTATTTT
CASSLVRSSTDTQYF
>NA|TRBJ2-2|NA|TRBV11-2
TGTGCCAGCAGCTTAACAGACACCGGGGAGCTGTTTTTT
CASSLTDTGELFF
>once|TRBJ2-3|NA|TRBV7-3
TGTGCCAGCAGCCCAGGGTGGGCGGGGGATACGCAGTATTTT
CASSPGWAGDTQYF
>NA|TRBJ1-2|NA|TRBV6-1
TGTGCCAGCAGTGAACGGGGCGGGGCCCATGGCTACACCTTC
CASSERGGAHGYTF
>NA|TRBJ2-5|NA|TRBV2
TGTGCCAGCAGTGACAGGGTTTTAGAGACCCAGTACTTC
CASSDRVLETQYF
>NA|TRBJ2-5|NA|TRBV2
TGTGCCAGCAGTGAAGGGTGGATTAAGGGGGTTCCAGAAGAGACCCAGTACTTC
CASSEGWIKGVPEETQYF
>few|TRBJ2-2|TRBD2|TRBV29-1
TGCAGCGTGGCGGGGACTACCACCGGGGAGCTGTTTTTT
CSVAGTTTGELFF
>NA|TRBJ1-6|NA|TRBV10-3
TGTGCCATCAGTGAGAAGGCACAGTCTGTGAGGGTGGGTTCACCCCTCCACTTT
CAISEKAQSVRVGSPLHF
>NA|TRBJ1-6|NA|TRBV25-1
TGTGCCAGCAGCGTTTCAGGGGACTCACCCCTCCACTTT
CASSVSGDSPLHF
>NA|TRBJ1-4|NA|TRBV18
TGTGCCAGCTCACCTCTTCCGGGACAAATAACCGCTGCAACTAATGAAAAACTGTTTTTT
CASSPLPGQITAATNEKLFF
>NA|TRBJ2-5|NA|TRBV27
TGTGCCAGCAGTTTTAGCGGTATCCAAGAGACCCAGTACTTC
CASSFSGIQETQYF
>NA|TRBJ2-1|NA|TRBV7-7
TGTGCTAGCGCCCCCCGGAGCTGGGCCTACAATGAGCAGTTCTTC
CASAPRSWAYNEQFF
>once|TRBJ2-7|NA|TRBV9
TGTGCCAGCAGCGCCGATGGGGGGGCTTACGAGCAGTACTTC
CASSADGGAYEQYF
>NA|TRBJ2-5|TRBD2|TRBV6-6
TGTGCCAGCAGTTACGGGGCTAGCGGGGGGACCCAGTACTTC
CASSYGASGGTQYF
>NA|TRBJ2-1|NA|TRBV12-5
TGTGCTAGTGGTTTGGTCCAGGGGCCCTTCCGCTCCTACAATGAGCAGTTCTTC
CASGLVQGPFRSYNEQFF
>NA|TRBJ1-4|NA|TRBV6-1
TGTGCCAGCGACCGGACAGCGAAGGGTAATGAAAAACTGTTTTTT
CASDRTAKGNEKLFF